The 18 T cell receptor beta chains given below trace back to one sample, sequenced in a study of blood T cell repertoires in COVID-19. Repertoires were generated with immunoSEQ multiplex PCR, while TCRdb's copy carries only in-frame clones and drops some. The sample carries around 480,000 clones, roughly 87% recorded once. The sequencing sample was made of PBMCs or T cells enriched from blood (not recorded which). The receptor source for this set is a woman under 30 who had recovered from COVID-19.

This clone turned up a few times. V and J are TRBV10-2 and TRBJ1-5, with D hard to call. The CDR3 is 11 residues long. CDR1 is WSHSY, CDR2 SAAADI, per germline. V lost 7 bases to trimming and J lost 5 bases, with 6 bases between them. CDR3 protein: CASISHQPQHF. CDR3 bases: TGCGCCAGCATCTCCCATCAGCCCCAGCATTTT.

This chain links TRBV30 with TRBJ2-7, with D possibly matching TRBD2 (5 bases). This CDR3 is 15 amino acids long. Trimming left V 3 bases short and J 0 bases short, with 15 bases between. From germline, CDR1 is GTSNPN and CDR2 SVGIG (reference sequence). CDR3 in amino acids: CAWSHGGPSSYEQYF. CDR3 nucleotides: TGTGCCTGGAGCCATGGCGGGCCCAGCTCCTACGAGCAGTACTTC.

The chain employs TRBV29-1 and TRBJ2-3; TRBD2 agrees at 14 bases. Germline values: CDR1 SQVTM, CDR2 ANQGSEA. The J segment lost 2 bases and the V segment lost 5 bases, leaving 6 bases of the junction unmatched. The CDR3 consists of 16 residues. The CDR3 bases are TGCAGCGTTCGGACTAGCGGGGGGCCTCCCACAGATACGCAGTATTTT. Its protein is CSVRTSGGPPTDTQYF.

The rearrangement uses TRBV7-6 and TRBJ2-5; 7 positions agree with TRBD2. This CDR3 comprises 15 residues. Losses at the gene ends were 2 bases for V and 2 bases for J; bases not matched to a gene: 5. Germline V gives CDR1 SGHVS, CDR2 FNYEAQ. The CDR3 is CASSLSQRGQETQYF. DNA for the CDR3: TGTGCCAGCAGCTTATCCCAGCGGGGACAAGAGACCCAGTACTTC.

The table lists this clone with a few counts. V gene TRBV10-3 combines with J gene TRBJ1-1; 8 bases line up with TRBD1. Trimming removed 3 bases from V and 5 bases from J; junction bases left unmatched: 5. Germline CDR1 ENHRY, CDR2 SYGVKD. The CDR3 covers 14 residues. The CDR3 DNA is TGTGCCATCAGTGACCCTACAGGGGGGACTGAAGCTTTCTTT. Its translation is CAISDPTGGTEAFF.

CDR3 bases: TGTGCCAGCAGCCCGGGACAGGGGACAGATACGCAGTATTTT. Amino acid sequence: CASSPGQGTDTQYF. The chain employs TRBV13 and TRBJ2-3; TRBD1 aligns across 10 bases. The CDR3 sequence is 14 residues long. V was pared by 5 bases and J by 3 bases, with 2 bases of the junction left unmatched. Germline loops: CDR1 PRHDT, CDR2 FYEKMQ (reference sequence).

V usage is TRBV30 and J usage is TRBJ2-5; D is undetermined. The CDR3 loop spans 12 amino acids. Germline V CDR1 and CDR2: GTSNPN, SVGIG (reference sequence). V dropped 5 bases and J dropped 3 bases, with 10 bases sitting between them. This CDR3 reads CAWGASEETQYF. CDR3 bases: TGTGCCTGGGGAGCCTCGGAAGAGACCCAGTACTTC.

The rearrangement uses TRBV3-1 (or the pseudogene TRBV3-2) and TRBJ2-5; D might be TRBD1 (6 bases). With 0 bases removed from V and 6 bases from J, the gap between germline ends came to 20 bases. Germline V gene sequence: CDR1 LGHDT, CDR2 YNNKEL (reference sequence). The CDR3 loop spans 17 amino acids. CDR3 sequence: CASSQDFGAGVGKTQYF. As DNA, the CDR3 is TGTGCCAGCAGCCAAGATTTTGGGGCAGGGGTTGGAAAGACCCAGTACTTC.

A single count supports this clone. This sequence joins TRBV30 and TRBJ2-3, with a weak D call TRBD2 (6 bases). CDR1 and CDR2 (germline): GTSNPN, SVGIG (reference sequence). This CDR3 region has 13 residues. The V gene lost 8 bases and the J gene lost 3 bases, with 15 bases spanning the gap. CDR3 sequence: CARKDGGTDTQYF. The DNA of the CDR3 is TGTGCCCGCAAGGACGGGGGTACAGATACGCAGTATTTT.

V is TRBV7-8 and J is TRBJ2-7; 9 bases agree with TRBD1. This CDR3 has 16 amino acids. Germline V lookup: CDR1 SGHVS, CDR2 FQNEAQ. Unmatched junction bases numbered 6, after V lost 0 bases and J lost 3 bases. Here the CDR3 reads CASSLASDRGGYEQYF. The CDR3 DNA follows: TGTGCCAGCAGCTTAGCCTCGGACAGGGGAGGCTACGAGCAGTACTTC.

The rearrangement joins TRBV5-1 to TRBJ2-1; TRBD1 is a possible D gene (7 bases). Trimming shortened V by 3 bases and J by 10 bases, and 20 bases separated the two germline ends. This CDR3 contains 15 residues. The germline gives CDR1 SGHRS, CDR2 YFSETQ. CDR3 DNA sequence: TGCGCCAGCAGCTATTCGTCAGGGGGGCGAAGAGAGCAGTTCTTC. As protein: CASSYSSGGRREQFF.

This clone came up once. The chain links TRBV18 to TRBJ2-3; possibly TRBD2 for D (6 bases). V lost 3 bases and J 4 bases, leaving 11 bases between the germline ends. Germline V gives CDR1 KGHSH, CDR2 LQKENI. CDR3 length: 14 residues. The CDR3 loop reads CASSPKTSSDTQYF. The DNA of the CDR3 is TGTGCCAGCTCACCTAAGACTAGTTCAGATACGCAGTATTTT.

This chain connects TRBV4-1 to TRBJ2-7; 7 bases are a match to TRBD1. After removal of 3 bases from V and 1 base from J, the junction contained 9 bases not matched to a gene. Germline CDR1 is MGHRA and CDR2 is YSYEKL. The CDR3 contains 16 residues. CDR3 sequence: CASSHNRGRQSYEQYF. The CDR3 DNA follows: TGCGCCAGCAGCCACAATAGGGGGCGACAATCCTACGAGCAGTACTTC.

This chain uses TRBV7-8 with TRBJ2-7; TRBD2 is a possible D gene (5 bases). Deletions cut 5 bases from V and 2 bases from J, with 13 bases between. The CDR3 is made up of 14 amino acids. CDR1 and CDR2 (germline): SGHVS, FQNEAQ. CDR3 nucleotide sequence: TGTGCCAGCAGCCTTTTTTCCGGGGCCTACGAGCAGTACTTC. It specifies CASSLFSGAYEQYF.

The J gene is TRBJ2-5, the V gene TRBV5-5; 8 positions agree with TRBD2. The germline CDR1 and CDR2 sequences are SGHKS and YYEKEE (reference sequence). V trimming: 2 bases; J trimming: 2 bases; junction bases outside the gene matches: 8. This CDR3 comprises 16 residues. The CDR3 loop is CASSFRAGGLQETQYF. DNA of the CDR3: TGTGCCAGCAGCTTCAGGGCGGGGGGCCTACAAGAGACCCAGTACTTC.

This clone has just one count. V is TRBV25-1 and J is TRBJ1-2; 9 nucleotides match TRBD1. CDR1 and CDR2 (germline): MGHDK, SYGVNS. V shed 3 bases, J shed 7 bases, and the junction held 12 bases outside the gene matches. The CDR3 loop spans 16 amino acids. The CDR3 DNA follows: TGTGCCAGCAGTGATTACACTACAGGGGGCGCGGTTGGCTACACCTTC. It codes for CASSDYTTGGAVGYTF.

CDR3 sequence: CASSFAQGVSNQPQHF. The CDR3 DNA reads TGTGCCAGCAGTTTTGCACAGGGGGTTAGCAATCAGCCCCAGCATTTT. V and J are TRBV2 and TRBJ1-5; 8 bases are shared with TRBD1. Germline V gene sequence: CDR1 SNHLY, CDR2 FYNNEI. The CDR3 has 16 amino acids. J gave up 0 bases and V 5 bases, and 6 bases lay outside the gene matches. Looking up the rest from reference TRBV2 and TRBJ1-5 gives the full variable domain: EPEVTQTPSHQVTQMGQEVILRCVPISNHLYFYWYRQILGQKVEFLVSFYNNEISEKSEIFDDQFSVERPDGSNFTLKIRSTKLEDSAMYFCASSFAQGVSNQPQHFGDGTRLSIL.

CDR3 residues: CAWSTGDRGIPNEQFF. The CDR3 coding sequence is TGTGCCTGGAGTACCGGGGACAGGGGGATCCCCAATGAGCAGTTCTTC. The chain has TRBV30 and TRBJ2-1; 11 nucleotides line up with TRBD1. This CDR3 region has 16 residues. The V gene end was trimmed by 2 bases and the J gene end by 6 bases; junction bases not matched to a gene: 9. Germline V gene data show CDR1 as GTSNPN and CDR2 as SVGIG (reference sequence).